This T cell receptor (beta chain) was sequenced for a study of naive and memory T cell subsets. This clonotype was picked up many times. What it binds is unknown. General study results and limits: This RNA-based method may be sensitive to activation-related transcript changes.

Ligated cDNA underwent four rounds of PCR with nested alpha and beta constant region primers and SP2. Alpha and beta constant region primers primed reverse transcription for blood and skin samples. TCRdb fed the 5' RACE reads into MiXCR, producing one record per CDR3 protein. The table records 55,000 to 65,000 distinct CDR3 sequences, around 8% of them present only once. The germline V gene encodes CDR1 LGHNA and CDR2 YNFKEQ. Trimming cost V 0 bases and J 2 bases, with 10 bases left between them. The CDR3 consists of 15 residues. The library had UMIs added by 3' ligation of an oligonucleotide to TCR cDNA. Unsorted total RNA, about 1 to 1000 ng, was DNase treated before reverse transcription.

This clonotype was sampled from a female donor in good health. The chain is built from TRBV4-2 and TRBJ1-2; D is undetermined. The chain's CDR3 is CASSQDLLTNYGYTF. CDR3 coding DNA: TGTGCCAGCAGCCAAGATCTATTAACCAACTATGGCTACACCTTC.